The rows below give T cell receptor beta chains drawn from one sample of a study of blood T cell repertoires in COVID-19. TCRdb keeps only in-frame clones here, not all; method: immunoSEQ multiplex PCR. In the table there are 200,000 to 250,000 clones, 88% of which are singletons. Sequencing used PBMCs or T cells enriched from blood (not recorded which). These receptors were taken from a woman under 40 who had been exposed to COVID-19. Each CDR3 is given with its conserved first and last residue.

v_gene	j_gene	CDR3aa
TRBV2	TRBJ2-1	CASSVRAGGLDYEQFF
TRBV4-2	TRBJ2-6	CASSRDRGRLSGANVLTF
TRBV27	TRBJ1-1	CASSIQGARSTEAFF
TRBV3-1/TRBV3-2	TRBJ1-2	CASSPDRIRGYTF
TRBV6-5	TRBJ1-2	CASKPRQGHGYTF
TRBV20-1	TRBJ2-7	CSARVAGEQYF
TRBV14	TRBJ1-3	CASSHRAGLSGNTIYF
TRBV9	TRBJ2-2	CASSVGQGQGSGELFF
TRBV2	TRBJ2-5	CASRGPGFGETQYF
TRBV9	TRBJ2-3	CASSAGLGLGTDTQYF
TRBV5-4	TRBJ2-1	CASSQGLAGSNEQFF